This TCR beta chain originates from a study of molecular identifiers for immune sequencing clone quantification. TCRdb reprocessed the PCR reads with MiXCR, giving one entry per CDR3 protein. Here the sample spans roughly 320,000 distinct CDR3 sequences, roughly a quarter being singletons. Germline CDR1 and CDR2: SGDLS and YYNGEE. The CDR3 runs to 13 residues. Details on this clonotype: The germline gene is not matched at one end of the junction; a read error may be the cause.

Specimen: naive CD8+ T cells from blood, with Jurkat cell RNA spiked in. Subset noted: FACS-sorted CD8+CD4-CCR7+CD45RA+ naive T cells. This TCR was sampled from a human donor in good health. Some libraries in this study had Jurkat cell RNA spiked in. The chain links TRBV9 to TRBJ2-7, with D possibly matching TRBD1 (5 bases). CDR3 region: CACSAQRGYEQYF. In DNA, the CDR3 is TGTGCCTGCAGCGCCCAAAGGGGCTACGAGCAGTACTTC.